The rows below give T cell receptor beta chains drawn from one sample of a study of metastatic and nonmetastatic thyroid tumors. With MiXCR, TCRdb reprocessed the PCR reads. The sample records more than 10,000 clones, nearly 30% being singletons. Sequencing input: tumor tissue. Source of these receptors: a female donor with papillary thyroid cancer or a benign thyroid nodule (not recorded which). Some clones in this sample may be carry-over from other donors' samples. Both conserved end residues are part of each CDR3. Each record gives: D gene, J gene, V gene, clone size, CDR3 protein, CDR3 DNA. A D gene is named only where the DNA matches it firmly. A clone size is listed for some rows: how often the clone was seen (once, few, many), or a class if it is expanded.

D gene: TRBD2; J gene: TRBJ2-5; V gene: TRBV7-7; clone size: many; CDR3 protein: CASSLDFGGTSGTQETQYF; CDR3 DNA: TGTGCTAGCAGCTTAGATTTCGGCGGGACTAGCGGGACCCAAGAGACCCAGTACTTC
D gene: TRBD1; J gene: TRBJ2-7; V gene: TRBV5-1; clone size: -; CDR3 protein: CASSLQGASNEQYF; CDR3 DNA: TGCGCCAGCAGCTTGCAGGGGGCGAGCAACGAGCAGTACTTC
D gene: -; J gene: TRBJ2-7; V gene: TRBV12-3/TRBV12-4; clone size: -; CDR3 protein: CASSLPGYEQYF; CDR3 DNA: TGTGCCAGCAGTTTACCAGGCTACGAGCAGTACTTC
D gene: TRBD1; J gene: TRBJ2-2; V gene: TRBV7-3; clone size: -; CDR3 protein: CASRGTGSTGELFF; CDR3 DNA: TGTGCCAGTAGAGGGACAGGTTCCACCGGGGAGCTGTTTTTT
D gene: -; J gene: TRBJ2-2; V gene: TRBV24-1; clone size: -; CDR3 protein: CATSATNTGELFF; CDR3 DNA: TGTGCCACCAGTGCTACGAACACCGGGGAGCTGTTTTTT
D gene: -; J gene: TRBJ2-2; V gene: TRBV27; clone size: many; CDR3 protein: CASSLSVADLNTGELFF; CDR3 DNA: TGTGCCAGCAGTTTATCGGTAGCGGACCTGAACACCGGGGAGCTGTTTTTT
D gene: -; J gene: TRBJ2-6; V gene: TRBV2; clone size: -; CDR3 protein: CASTGGTTPGANVLTF; CDR3 DNA: TGTGCCAGCACCGGGGGCACTACCCCTGGGGCCAACGTCCTGACTTTC
D gene: TRBD2; J gene: TRBJ2-1; V gene: TRBV20-1; clone size: -; CDR3 protein: CSASREGPSSSYNEQFF; CDR3 DNA: TGCAGTGCTAGCCGGGAGGGCCCCTCTAGTTCCTACAATGAGCAGTTCTTC
D gene: TRBD1; J gene: TRBJ1-1; V gene: TRBV12-5; clone size: few; CDR3 protein: CASGPGTGVGTEAFF; CDR3 DNA: TGTGCTAGTGGTCCCGGAACAGGGGTGGGGACTGAAGCTTTCTTT
D gene: -; J gene: TRBJ1-2; V gene: TRBV12-3/TRBV12-4; clone size: medium-sized; CDR3 protein: CASRDGRDNYGYTF; CDR3 DNA: TGTGCCAGCAGAGACGGGCGGGATAACTATGGCTACACCTTC
D gene: TRBD2; J gene: TRBJ2-3; V gene: TRBV14; clone size: medium-sized; CDR3 protein: CASSQGFDFGRTSSTDTQYF; CDR3 DNA: TGTGCCAGCAGCCAAGGATTTGATTTCGGGAGGACTTCTAGCACAGATACGCAGTATTTT
D gene: -; J gene: TRBJ2-3; V gene: TRBV19; clone size: medium-sized; CDR3 protein: CASSRTSSETDTQYF; CDR3 DNA: TGTGCCAGTAGTAGAACTAGTTCCGAAACAGATACGCAGTATTTT
D gene: -; J gene: TRBJ2-5; V gene: TRBV7-8; clone size: many; CDR3 protein: CASSRATLLETQYF; CDR3 DNA: TGTGCCAGCAGCCGGGCGACCCTCTTAGAGACCCAGTACTTC
D gene: -; J gene: TRBJ2-2; V gene: TRBV18; clone size: -; CDR3 protein: CASSPRRLNTGELFF; CDR3 DNA: TGTGCCAGCTCACCACGTAGATTGAACACCGGGGAGCTGTTTTTT
D gene: TRBD2; J gene: TRBJ2-3; V gene: TRBV5-4; clone size: many; CDR3 protein: CASRGEVAGATDTQYF; CDR3 DNA: TGTGCCAGCAGGGGGGAGGTAGCGGGAGCGACAGATACGCAGTATTTT
D gene: -; J gene: TRBJ1-5; V gene: TRBV4-1; clone size: -; CDR3 protein: CASSPGMRQPQHF; CDR3 DNA: TGCGCCAGCAGTCCCGGGATGCGGCAGCCCCAGCATTTT
D gene: TRBD1; J gene: TRBJ1-2; V gene: TRBV12-3/TRBV12-4; clone size: few; CDR3 protein: CASSLAEDRDTF; CDR3 DNA: TGTGCCAGCAGTTTAGCCGAGGACAGGGACACCTTC
D gene: TRBD1; J gene: TRBJ1-5; V gene: TRBV6-5; clone size: few; CDR3 protein: CASSYSAGGSGPRHF; CDR3 DNA: TGTGCCAGCAGTTACTCGGCAGGGGGATCCGGGCCCCGGCATTTT
D gene: -; J gene: TRBJ1-3; V gene: TRBV7-9; clone size: few; CDR3 protein: CASSRAGNTIYF; CDR3 DNA: TGTGCCAGCTCCAGGGCTGGAAACACCATATATTTT
D gene: -; J gene: TRBJ2-2; V gene: TRBV5-1; clone size: once; CDR3 protein: CASSNQDPRGGELFF; CDR3 DNA: TGCGCCAGCAGCAACCAGGACCCGAGGGGCGGGGAGCTGTTTTTT
D gene: TRBD1; J gene: TRBJ2-7; V gene: TRBV9; clone size: -; CDR3 protein: CASSVGPGTGGNIYEQYF; CDR3 DNA: TGTGCCAGCAGCGTAGGCCCCGGGACAGGGGGTAATATCTACGAGCAGTACTTC
D gene: TRBD1; J gene: TRBJ2-3; V gene: TRBV7-9; clone size: -; CDR3 protein: CASSRTGRTDTQYF; CDR3 DNA: TGTGCCAGCAGCCGGACAGGGCGGACAGATACGCAGTATTTT
D gene: TRBD1; J gene: TRBJ1-1; V gene: TRBV5-1; clone size: medium-sized; CDR3 protein: CASSLIRGPNTEAFF; CDR3 DNA: TGCGCCAGCAGCTTGATAAGGGGGCCGAACACTGAAGCTTTCTTT
D gene: TRBD2; J gene: TRBJ2-3; V gene: TRBV5-1; clone size: medium-sized; CDR3 protein: CASSAGTSADTQYF; CDR3 DNA: TGCGCCAGCAGCGCGGGGACTAGTGCTGATACGCAGTATTTT
D gene: -; J gene: TRBJ1-2; V gene: TRBV18; clone size: once; CDR3 protein: CASSLGQVDGYTF; CDR3 DNA: TGTGCCAGCTCACTCGGCCAGGTAGATGGCTACACCTTC
D gene: -; J gene: TRBJ2-7; V gene: TRBV2; clone size: many; CDR3 protein: CASSEGDGSSYEQYF; CDR3 DNA: TGTGCCAGCAGTGAAGGCGACGGGAGCTCCTACGAGCAGTACTTC
D gene: -; J gene: TRBJ2-1; V gene: TRBV19; clone size: few; CDR3 protein: CASSGSADNEQFF; CDR3 DNA: TGTGCCAGTAGTGGGTCAGCGGACAATGAGCAGTTCTTC
D gene: -; J gene: TRBJ2-1; V gene: TRBV5-1; clone size: -; CDR3 protein: CASSLLGTATSYNEQFF; CDR3 DNA: TGCGCCAGCAGCTTGCTTGGGACGGCAACCTCCTACAATGAGCAGTTCTTC
D gene: -; J gene: TRBJ1-1; V gene: TRBV6-5; clone size: medium-sized; CDR3 protein: CASSYFRAGRIPEAFF; CDR3 DNA: TGTGCCAGCAGTTACTTTCGTGCAGGGAGGATCCCTGAAGCTTTCTTT
D gene: TRBD1; J gene: TRBJ2-5; V gene: TRBV7-2; clone size: -; CDR3 protein: CASSLALQGAGETQYF; CDR3 DNA: TGTGCCAGCAGCTTAGCACTACAGGGGGCGGGGGAGACCCAGTACTTC
D gene: TRBD1; J gene: TRBJ2-1; V gene: TRBV5-1; clone size: -; CDR3 protein: CASSLRQGASEQFF; CDR3 DNA: TGCGCCAGCAGCTTGAGGCAGGGGGCCAGTGAGCAGTTCTTC
D gene: -; J gene: TRBJ1-1; V gene: TRBV9; clone size: medium-sized; CDR3 protein: CASSVGSGGGTEAFF; CDR3 DNA: TGTGCCAGCAGCGTAGGATCGGGGGGGGGCACTGAAGCTTTCTTT